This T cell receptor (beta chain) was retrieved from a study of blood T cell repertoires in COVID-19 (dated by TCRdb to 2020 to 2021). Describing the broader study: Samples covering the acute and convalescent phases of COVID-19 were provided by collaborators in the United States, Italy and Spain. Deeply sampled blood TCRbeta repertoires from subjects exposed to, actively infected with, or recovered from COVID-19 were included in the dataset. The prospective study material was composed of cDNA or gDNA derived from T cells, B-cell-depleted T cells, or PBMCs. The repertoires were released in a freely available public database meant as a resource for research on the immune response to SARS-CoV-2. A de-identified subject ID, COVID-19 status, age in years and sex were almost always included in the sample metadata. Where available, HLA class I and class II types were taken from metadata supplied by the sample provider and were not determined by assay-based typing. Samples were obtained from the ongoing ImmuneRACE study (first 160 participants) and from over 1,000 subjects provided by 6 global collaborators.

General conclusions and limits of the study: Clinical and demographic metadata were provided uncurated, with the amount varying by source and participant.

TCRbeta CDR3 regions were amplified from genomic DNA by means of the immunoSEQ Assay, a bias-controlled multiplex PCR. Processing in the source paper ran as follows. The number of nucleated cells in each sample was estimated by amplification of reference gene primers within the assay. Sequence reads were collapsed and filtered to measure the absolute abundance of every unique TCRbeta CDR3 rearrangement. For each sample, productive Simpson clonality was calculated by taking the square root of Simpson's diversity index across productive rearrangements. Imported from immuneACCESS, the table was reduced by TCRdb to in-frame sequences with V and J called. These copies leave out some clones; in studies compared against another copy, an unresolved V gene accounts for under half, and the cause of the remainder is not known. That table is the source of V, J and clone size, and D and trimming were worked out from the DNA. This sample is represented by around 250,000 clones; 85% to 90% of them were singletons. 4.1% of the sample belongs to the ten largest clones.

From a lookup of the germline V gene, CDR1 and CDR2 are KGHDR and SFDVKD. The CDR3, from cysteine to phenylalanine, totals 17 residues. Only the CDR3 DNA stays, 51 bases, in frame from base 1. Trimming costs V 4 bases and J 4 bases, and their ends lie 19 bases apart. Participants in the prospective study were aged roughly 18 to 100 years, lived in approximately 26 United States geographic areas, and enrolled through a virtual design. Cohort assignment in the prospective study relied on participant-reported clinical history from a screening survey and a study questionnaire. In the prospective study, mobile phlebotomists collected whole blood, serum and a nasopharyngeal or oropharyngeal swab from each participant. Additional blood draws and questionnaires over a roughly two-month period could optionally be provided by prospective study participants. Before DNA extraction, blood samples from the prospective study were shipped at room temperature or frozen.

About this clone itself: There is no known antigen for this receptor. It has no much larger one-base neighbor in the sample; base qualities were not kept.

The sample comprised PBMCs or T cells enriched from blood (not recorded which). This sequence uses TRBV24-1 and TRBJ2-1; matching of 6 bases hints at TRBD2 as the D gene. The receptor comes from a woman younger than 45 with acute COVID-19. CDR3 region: CATSDSAGGVGYNEQFF. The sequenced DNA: TGTGCCACCAGTGACTCCGCCGGGGGTGTGGGGTACAATGAGCAGTTCTTC.